The rows below give T cell receptor beta chains drawn from one sample of a study of cytomegalovirus exposure and HLA in healthy donors. Method: immunoSEQ multiplex PCR; TCRdb's copy keeps in-frame clones and lacks some. The sample yields approximately 75,000 clones, around 80% seen once. What was sequenced was PBMCs. The receptors shown here come from a man aged 70-80 years in good health and CMV-seropositive. Each CDR3 is given with its conserved first and last residue. A D gene is named only where the DNA matches it firmly. Not every row has a clone size; where given, it reads once, few, many or a size class.

-,TRBV4-3,TRBJ1-1,-,CASSQDAVNTEAFF,TGCGCCAGCAGCCAAGACGCAGTGAACACTGAAGCTTTCTTT
-,TRBV20-1,TRBJ1-2,once,CSAPPDYGYTF,TGCAGTGCCCCCCCGGACTATGGCTACACCTTC
-,TRBV6-5,TRBJ1-2,-,CASSYSRQQRGYTF,TGTGCCAGCAGTTACTCGAGACAGCAGCGAGGCTACACCTTC
TRBD2,TRBV15,TRBJ2-1,-,CATSTSTGREGLSFF,TGTGCCACCAGCACTTCGACGGGGCGGGAGGGCCTTTCCTTCTTC
TRBD1,TRBV6-5,TRBJ1-4,large,CASSPGGTNEKLFF,TGTGCCAGCAGTCCAGGGGGAACTAATGAAAAACTGTTTTTT
TRBD1,TRBV25-1,TRBJ1-4,few,CASSVTGGSEKLFF,TGTGCCAGCAGTGTCACAGGGGGCTCTGAAAAACTGTTTTTT
TRBD1,TRBV4-1,TRBJ1-5,once,CASSQIDRGLGQPQHF,TGCGCCAGCAGCCAAATCGACAGGGGGCTAGGTCAGCCCCAGCATTTT
TRBD1,TRBV7-9,TRBJ1-4,-,CASSVQGAFEKLFF,TGTGCCAGCAGCGTCCAGGGGGCGTTTGAAAAACTGTTTTTT
TRBD1,TRBV5-4,TRBJ1-2,-,CASSLGQGFLGYTF,TGTGCCAGCAGCTTGGGACAGGGGTTTCTTGGCTACACCTTC
TRBD1,TRBV4-1,TRBJ2-1,-,CASSHATGGSYNEQFF,TGCGCCAGCAGCCACGCAACAGGGGGGTCCTACAATGAGCAGTTCTTC
TRBD1,TRBV2,TRBJ1-1,-,CASSGDRGYTEAFF,TGTGCCAGCAGTGGGGACAGGGGGTACACTGAAGCTTTCTTT
TRBD1,TRBV6-1,TRBJ1-2,-,CASSPGQQNYGYTF,TGTGCCAGCAGCCCGGGACAGCAGAACTATGGCTACACCTTC
-,TRBV15,TRBJ2-5,-,CATSRVPVVIETQYF,TGTGCCACCAGCAGAGTTCCCGTCGTTATTGAGACCCAGTACTTC
-,TRBV11-3,TRBJ2-7,-,CASTYRPRSSHEQYF,TGTGCCAGCACCTACCGACCAAGGAGTTCGCACGAGCAGTACTTC
TRBD1,TRBV5-4,TRBJ2-7,once,CASSAPGQGSYEQYF,TGTGCCAGCAGCGCCCCGGGACAGGGGTCCTACGAGCAGTACTTC
TRBD2,TRBV5-1,TRBJ2-5,-,CASSKTSGQETQYF,TGCGCCAGCAGCAAGACTAGCGGGCAAGAGACCCAGTACTTC
-,TRBV29-1,TRBJ2-7,-,CSVRHVTYEQYF,TGCAGCGTAAGACATGTCACCTACGAGCAGTACTTC
-,TRBV19,TRBJ2-5,once,CASSPRLGETQYF,TGTGCCAGTAGTCCCCGGCTCGGGGAGACCCAGTACTTC
TRBD2,TRBV10-3,TRBJ2-3,-,CAISSKTSGGATDTQYF,TGTGCCATCAGTTCGAAGACTAGCGGGGGGGCGACAGATACGCAGTATTTT
-,TRBV9,TRBJ2-2,-,CASSVFGRGDGELFF,TGTGCCAGCAGCGTATTTGGCAGGGGGGACGGGGAGCTGTTTTTT
TRBD1,TRBV2,TRBJ2-7,-,CASSLGQHTYEQYF,TGTGCCAGCAGCCTGGGACAGCACACCTACGAGCAGTACTTC
-,TRBV9,TRBJ1-5,once,CASGTVDQPQHF,TGTGCCAGCGGGACTGTAGATCAGCCCCAGCATTTT
-,TRBV29-1,TRBJ1-2,-,CSVEPGTKSYGYTF,TGCAGCGTTGAGCCCGGGACAAAATCCTATGGCTACACCTTC
TRBD1,TRBV5-1,TRBJ1-4,-,CASSNFGQGGEKLFF,TGCGCCAGCAGCAACTTCGGACAGGGGGGTGAAAAACTGTTTTTT
TRBD2,TRBV5-6,TRBJ2-1,-,CASSLGGRASFEQFF,TGTGCCAGCAGCTTGGGGGGGAGGGCTAGCTTTGAGCAGTTCTTC
TRBD1,TRBV5-1,TRBJ2-1,-,CASTPGQGGYNEQFF,TGCGCCAGCACCCCGGGACAGGGAGGATACAATGAGCAGTTCTTC
TRBD1,TRBV6-1,TRBJ1-2,-,CASSATGALNYGYTF,TGTGCCAGCAGTGCGACAGGGGCTCTTAACTATGGCTACACCTTC